One TCR beta chain is described in this entry. This sample was included in a study of CD8 T cells in Susac syndrome. Random-hexamer reverse transcription was applied to roughly 0.5 to 1 ug RNA. With immunoSEQ multiplex PCR, TCR beta CDR3 was amplified across 54 Vbeta and 13 Jbeta. TCRdb ran MiXCR on the immunoSEQ multiplex PCR reads and lists one entry per CDR3 protein. The sample holds 180,000 or so distinct CDR3 sequences; about 93% are singletons and the top ten take more than 0.12%. TCR beta was sequenced from blood CD8+ and CD4+ T cells. Trimming took 6 bases from V and 2 from J; bases not matched to a gene: 10. The germline gives CDR1 SGHTA, CDR2 FQGNSA. The CDR3 is 16 residues long.

This chain uses TRBV7-2 with TRBJ2-5; 9 bases fit TRBD1. The receptor was isolated from a human donor in good health. Sequenced input: CD4+ T cells from PBMCs. CDR3 in DNA: TGTGCCAGCAGAGTGACCGGACAGGGGCTACAAGAGACCCAGTACTTC. Its protein is CASRVTGQGLQETQYF.